This T cell receptor beta chain was retrieved from a study of T cell responses to AZD1222 COVID-19 vaccine. Turning to the study itself: It was second doses at about 4 or about 12 weeks that were pooled. Study-level results: Seropositive status at baseline applied to only six AZD1222 recipients. In all cases, repertoires were sampled only after the peak T cell response. Females outnumbered males among donors, who were mostly white British; clonal diversity was possibly underestimated.

This CDR3 has 15 residues. Germline trimming cut 4 bases from V and 4 bases from J; bases unmatched to any gene: 7. Germline values: CDR1 MRHNA, CDR2 SNTAGT. Regarding this clone: Its antigen is not identified.

Measured with immunoSEQ multiplex PCR; TCRdb has only the in-frame clones, and not every one. The repertoire holds more than 85,000 clones, under 95% seen once, with roughly 7.8% in the top ten. The starting material was peripheral blood, obtained on day 0 of AZD1222 vaccination. The V and J genes are TRBV6-4 and TRBJ1-1; 9 bases are shared with TRBD1. This TCR was sampled from an adult in good health. The CDR3 DNA sequence: TGTGCCAGCAGTGCCGAACAGGGGGCCGGCACTGAAGCTTTCTTT. This gives the protein CASSAEQGAGTEAFF.